This TCR beta chain was identified in a study of blood T cells in healthy people across ages. The overall study: Every two T cells gave about one barcoded beta molecule via template switching. Study results and caveats: Age brought a roughly linear fall in TCR beta diversity measured per million T cells. Unsorted PBMC material precluded a definitive naive versus antigen-experienced comparison.

V shed 7 bases and J 5 bases; nucleotides not matched to a gene: 10. CDR3 length: 14 amino acids. The authors ran a second PCR of 7 to 11 cycles using a sample-barcoded 5' primer and a J-beta primer mix. TCRdb reprocessed the 5' RACE reads with MiXCR, giving one entry per CDR3 protein. The table has 850,000 to 1,300,000 distinct CDR3 sequences, 45% seen once. Each sample provided at least 5.5 micrograms of extracted total RNA. Turning to this clonotype: Antigen unknown.

The receptor's source is a woman aged 55 to 70 in good health. The sample consisted of blood. The chain uses TRBV12-3 or TRBV12-4 and TRBJ2-7; 8 nucleotides agree with TRBD2. The CDR3 loop reads CASNQPGLGDEQYF. Here the CDR3 DNA reads TGTGCCAGCAATCAGCCGGGACTAGGGGACGAGCAGTACTTC.